One T cell receptor beta chain is described in this entry. The entry originates in a study of T-cell reconstitution after alpha-beta-depleted transplantation in children. A library of TCRbeta sequences, prepared with unique molecular identifiers, was generated. TCRdb re-derived calls from the PCR reads in MiXCR, one entry per CDR3 protein. This sample has around 370,000 distinct CDR3 sequences; about a tenth occur once, and the top ten carry around 2.3%. The receptor was isolated from a human donor who donated a stem cell graft to a child with acute lymphoblastic leukemia. Sequenced here: PBMCs from the stem cell graft donor, sampled from the stem cell graft.

The CDR3 DNA follows: TGCGCCAGCAGCAGTCGTCCCGGGACCCAGGGGGGCGAGCAGTACTTC. As protein: CASSSRPGTQGGEQYF. The chain couples TRBV4-1 to TRBJ2-7, with D perhaps TRBD1 (7 bases). Germline CDR1 MGHRA, CDR2 YSYEKL. Trimming removed 5 bases from V and 6 bases from J, with 23 bases in between. This CDR3 contains 16 residues.